This entry features one TCR beta chain sequence. Its antigen is currently unknown. This specimen belongs to a study of beta chain features in type 1 diabetes. General study points: There was a moderate but significant shortening of TCRB CDR3s in all four CD4+ subsets of Type 1 diabetes patients.

Reverse transcription of all isolated RNA meant that expressed TCRB transcripts were sequenced. Libraries were prepared by immunoSEQ multiplex PCR; TCRdb keeps only in-frame clonotypes and omits some of them. The sample lists around 150,000 clones; 63% were seen once. The CDR3 is 16 residues long. The V gene end was trimmed by 4 bases and the J gene end by 0 bases; junction bases not matched to a gene: 7. CDR1 and CDR2 (germline): SGHRS, YFSETQ. Sample: naive CD4+ T cells from blood. The rearrangement uses TRBV5-1 and TRBJ2-4; TRBD1 aligns across 7 bases. This clonotype was sampled from a man aged 30 to 45 with type 1 diabetes. The CDR3 loop is CASSPGQTLAKNIQYF. DNA for the CDR3: TGCGCCAGCAGCCCGGGACAGACCCTAGCCAAAAACATTCAGTACTTC.